The rows below give T cell receptor beta chains drawn from one sample of a study of human T cells and chemical hapten exposure. In TCRdb, the RACE reads were re-called with MiXCR into one record per CDR3 protein. The data show around 99,000 distinct CDR3 sequences, roughly a tenth seen once. The specimen comprised whole blood, sampled in connection with sensitization to the hapten diphenylcyclopropenone (DPC). These receptors were taken from a woman between 35 and 50 years old with alopecia areata. Some clones in this sample may be carry-over from other donors' samples. CDR3s include the opening cysteine and the closing phenylalanine or tryptophan. Each record gives: D gene, J gene, V gene, CDR3 protein. D genes are given only for firm matches.

D: TRBD2
J: TRBJ2-3
V: TRBV20-1
CDR3: CSASLTSGGYTDTQYF

D: -
J: TRBJ2-1
V: TRBV20-1
CDR3: CSARDAGGGDNEQFF

D: TRBD1
J: TRBJ1-1
V: TRBV12-3/TRBV12-4
CDR3: CASSQRTGNTEAFF

D: TRBD2
J: TRBJ2-7
V: TRBV7-2
CDR3: CASSLVAGGSYEQYF

D: -
J: TRBJ1-2
V: TRBV28
CDR3: CATSPRGRAYGYTF

D: -
J: TRBJ1-3
V: TRBV6-5
CDR3: CASSYSNRDFSGNTIYF

D: -
J: TRBJ2-1
V: TRBV7-8
CDR3: CASSLAGTYQFF

D: -
J: TRBJ1-2
V: TRBV10-3
CDR3: CAISLSEVSNYGYTF

D: -
J: TRBJ2-5
V: TRBV5-1
CDR3: CASSLGVRGDQETQYF

D: -
J: TRBJ2-3
V: TRBV24-1
CDR3: CATEPGGAEDTQYF

D: -
J: TRBJ2-1
V: TRBV6-5
CDR3: CASSAAPAYNEQFF

D: -
J: TRBJ2-5
V: TRBV30
CDR3: CAWRELETQYF

D: TRBD2
J: TRBJ2-3
V: TRBV9
CDR3: CASSAGTSGPQDTQYF

D: TRBD1
J: TRBJ2-7
V: TRBV7-9
CDR3: CASRDRAYEQYF

D: TRBD2
J: TRBJ2-3
V: TRBV6-2/TRBV6-3
CDR3: CASSERGGRADTQYF

D: -
J: TRBJ2-7
V: TRBV7-6
CDR3: CASSLASLQGSREQYF

D: -
J: TRBJ1-1
V: TRBV19
CDR3: CASKTIEGLKAFF

D: -
J: TRBJ1-1
V: TRBV30
CDR3: CAWSVTRDGAFF

D: TRBD1
J: TRBJ1-2
V: TRBV20-1
CDR3: CSALRQGSYGYTF